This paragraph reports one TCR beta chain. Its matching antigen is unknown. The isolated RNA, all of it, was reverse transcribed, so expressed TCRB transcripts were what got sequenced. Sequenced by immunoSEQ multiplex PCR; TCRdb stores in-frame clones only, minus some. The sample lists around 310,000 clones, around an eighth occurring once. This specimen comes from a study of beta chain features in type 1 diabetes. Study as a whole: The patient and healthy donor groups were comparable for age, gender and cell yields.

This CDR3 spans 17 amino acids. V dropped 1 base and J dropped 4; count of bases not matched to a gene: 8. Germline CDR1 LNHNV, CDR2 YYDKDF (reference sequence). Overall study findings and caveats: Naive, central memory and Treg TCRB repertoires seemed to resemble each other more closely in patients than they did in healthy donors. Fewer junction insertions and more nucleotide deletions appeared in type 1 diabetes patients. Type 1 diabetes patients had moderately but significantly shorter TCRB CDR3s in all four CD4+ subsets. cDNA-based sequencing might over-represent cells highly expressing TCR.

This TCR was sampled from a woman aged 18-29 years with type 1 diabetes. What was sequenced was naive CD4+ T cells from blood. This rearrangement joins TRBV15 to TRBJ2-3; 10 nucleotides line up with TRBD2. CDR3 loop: CATSRGPSGSIADTQYF. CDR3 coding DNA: TGTGCCACCAGCAGAGGGCCTAGCGGGAGCATAGCAGATACGCAGTATTTT.